This T cell receptor (beta chain) was recorded in a study of blood T cell repertoires in COVID-19. Overall study context: PBMCs, B-cell-depleted T cells, or T cells provided the cDNA or gDNA that made up the material.

Germline lookup yields CDR1 SGHTA and CDR2 FQGNSA. The CDR3 contains 15 residues. Trimming took 5 bases from V and 5 from J, leaving 18 bases between them. Per the original data handling: Amplification with reference gene primers provided the estimates of nucleated cell counts. Clones were sequenced by immunoSEQ multiplex PCR, and TCRdb holds only the in-frame ones, with some missing. Clone size and the V and J calls come from that table; the DNA yielded D and trimming. The repertoire holds around 250,000 clones, with over 75% as singletons. This TCR derives from a man aged 25 to 45 who had recovered from COVID-19. Sequenced sample: peripheral blood. The genes are TRBV7-2 and TRBJ2-5; D gene uncertain. CDR3 in DNA: TGTGCCAGCAGCCCCGGCGGAACAAGGCGGGAGACCCAGTACTTC. Amino acid sequence: CASSPGGTRRETQYF.